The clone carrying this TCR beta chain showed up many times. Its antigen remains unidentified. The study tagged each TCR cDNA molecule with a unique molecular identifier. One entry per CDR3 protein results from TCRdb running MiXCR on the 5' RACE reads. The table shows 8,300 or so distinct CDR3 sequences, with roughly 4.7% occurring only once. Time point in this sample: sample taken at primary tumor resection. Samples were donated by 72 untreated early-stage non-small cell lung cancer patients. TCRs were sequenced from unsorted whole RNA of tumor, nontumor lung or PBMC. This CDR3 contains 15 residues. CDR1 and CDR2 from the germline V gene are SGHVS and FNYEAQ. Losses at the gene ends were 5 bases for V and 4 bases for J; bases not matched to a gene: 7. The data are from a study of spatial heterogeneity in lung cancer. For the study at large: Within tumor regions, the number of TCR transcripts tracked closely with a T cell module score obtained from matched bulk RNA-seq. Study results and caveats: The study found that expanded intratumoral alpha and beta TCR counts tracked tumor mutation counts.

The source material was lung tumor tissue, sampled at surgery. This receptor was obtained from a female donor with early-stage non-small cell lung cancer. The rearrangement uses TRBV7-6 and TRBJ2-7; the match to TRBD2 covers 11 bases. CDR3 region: CASSPQPSGGYEQYF. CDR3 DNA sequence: TGTGCCAGCAGCCCTCAGCCTAGCGGGGGGTACGAGCAGTACTTC.